This paragraph covers one TCR beta chain sequence. It has no known antigen specificity. Base qualities are not recorded, but no much larger clone differs from it by a single base. CDR1 and CDR2, per the germline V gene, are SGHVS and FNYEAQ. The CDR3 holds 15 amino acids from the cysteine to the phenylalanine. The retained sequence is limited to the CDR3, 45 bases, with the frame set at the first base. The data stem from a study of OX40 agonist ivuxolimab in advanced cancers. About the study as a whole: Ivuxolimab was an agonistic, fully human IgG2 monoclonal antibody directed against OX40 (CD134), a costimulatory receptor. Intravenous ivuxolimab was administered to patients every 2 weeks at six dose levels: 0.01, 0.1, 0.3, 1.5, 3 and 10 mg/kg. Among the 52 dose-escalation patients, around 19 had hepatocellular carcinoma, around 15 melanoma, 9 renal cell carcinoma and 9 head and neck cancer. In the dose-escalation cohort, roughly 82% of patients were male, and the mean age was roughly 60 years with a range of roughly 20 to 79. Patients were allowed to have had prior anti-PD-1, anti-PD-L1 or anti-CTLA-4 therapy, and approximately 40% of the dose-escalation patients had been treated with checkpoint inhibitors. Partial responses occurred in three dose-escalation patients: two with cutaneous melanoma and one with hepatocellular carcinoma. Peripheral TCRbeta sequencing aimed to test whether ivuxolimab altered TCR sequence diversity and caused clonal T-cell expansion. The paper reports the monotherapy dose-escalation portion (N ≈ 52 patients) of the phase I ivuxolimab trial. Beyond this particular receptor, the publication reports: After ivuxolimab, expanded clones were on average more numerous among CD8+ T cells than among CD4+ T cells. Partial responders in the 0.1-3.0 mg/kg groups had among the lowest normalized peripheral clonal expansion, especially among CD8+ T cells. The antigen specificity of the clonally expanded peripheral T cells was not determined. At doses of 0.1 to 3.0 mg/kg, clonal expansion of both CD4+ and CD8+ blood T cells was observed from baseline to week 6. Low levels of normalized T-cell clonal expansion were also seen in some patients who did not respond.

The trial excluded patients who had a history of autoimmune disease or who were on systemic immunosuppression. Peripheral blood for TCR sequencing was collected from all dose cohorts at baseline, on cycle 4 day 1, and on cycle 7 day 1. The samples were taken from a phase I, first-in-human, multicenter, open-label dose-escalation trial of ivuxolimab. Adults with locally advanced or metastatic melanoma, renal cell, hepatocellular, or head and neck squamous cell carcinoma were enrolled in the trial. CD4+ and CD8+ T cells were sorted separately from peripheral blood before TCR sequencing. Genomic DNA was extracted from sorted cells for sequencing of the TCRbeta CDR3 region. The immunoSEQ Assay was used to sequence the TCRbeta CDR3 regions. Imported from immuneACCESS, the table was reduced by TCRdb to in-frame sequences with V and J called. These copies leave out some clones; in studies compared against another copy, an unresolved V gene accounts for under half, and the cause of the remainder is not known. Recorded for this sample are about 19,000 clones; more than 80% of them occurred a single time. About 14% of the sample belongs to the ten largest clones.

The clonotype was recovered from an adult with an advanced solid tumor such as melanoma, head and neck, liver or kidney cancer. The sample was CD4+ or CD8+ T cells sorted from blood, taken in a trial of the OX40 agonist ivuxolimab. Recombination linked TRBV7-6 to TRBJ2-5, with 9 central nucleotides matching TRBD1. The end of the DNA aligns better with TRBJ2-7, so the J call may be wrong. The CDR3 sequence is CASSPGTGYTYEQYF. The nucleotides read TGTGCCAGCAGCCCCGGGACAGGGTATACCTACGAGCAGTACTTC.